The 22 T cell receptor beta chains below were found in one sample sequenced in a study of blood T cell repertoires in COVID-19. Produced via immunoSEQ multiplex PCR; TCRdb's table is partial and in-frame only. Of fewer than 350,000 clones in the sample, less than 90% were seen once. Specimen: peripheral blood. Receptors originate from a young woman with COVID-19, enrolled during active disease.

The chain recombines TRBV5-1 with TRBJ2-2, with D possibly being TRBD1 (6 bases). Germline-derived CDR1 and CDR2 are SGHRS and YFSETQ. V was clipped by 3 bases and J by 2 bases, with 11 bases between them. The CDR3 sequence is 15 residues long. CDR3 nucleotide sequence: TGCGCCAGCAGCTCCAGGGGACCAAACACCGGGGAGCTGTTTTTT. Translating gives CASSSRGPNTGELFF. Full variable domain (remainder filled in from reference TRBV5-1 and TRBJ2-2): KAGVTQTPRYLIKTRGQQVTLSCSPISGHRSVSWYQQTPGQGLQFLFEYFSETQRNKGNFPGRFSGRQFSNSRSEMNVSTLELGDSALYLCASSSRGPNTGELFFGEGSRLTVL.

The CDR3 sequence: CASAYRVSRGYTF. The DNA of the CDR3 is TGTGCCAGCGCTTACAGGGTTTCTCGCGGCTACACCTTC. This sequence joins TRBV27 and TRBJ1-2; possible D gene TRBD1, 6 bases. Trimming cost V 8 bases and J 8 bases, with 18 bases left between them. Germline V gene sequence: CDR1 MNHEY, CDR2 SMNVEV (reference sequence). CDR3 length: 13 residues.

V gene TRBV10-1 combines with J gene TRBJ1-1, with D hard to call. Trimming pared 0 bases from V and 0 bases from J, leaving 17 bases between. This CDR3 spans 18 amino acids. Germline CDR1 is WNHNN and CDR2 is SYGVQD (reference sequence). In nucleotides, the CDR3 is TGCGCCAGCAGTGAGTCTGATTCCAGCGGCATGATGAACACTGAAGCTTTCTTT. It translates to CASSESDSSGMMNTEAFF.

The rearrangement uses TRBV19 and TRBJ1-1, with TRBD1 as a possible D gene (6 bases). Germline lookup yields CDR1 LNHDA and CDR2 SQIVND (reference sequence). The length of the CDR3 is 15 residues. Between the trimmed V and J ends, which lost 4 bases and 4 bases, there was a span of 16 bases. The CDR3 DNA is TGTGCCAGTAGTACGGCAGGGGTTCCTCGCACTGAAGCTTTCTTT. This gives the protein CASSTAGVPRTEAFF.

This chain connects TRBV4-1 to TRBJ1-3; a possible D gene is TRBD1 (5 bases). CDR3 length: 16 amino acids. CDR1 and CDR2 from the germline V gene are MGHRA and YSYEKL. Trimming removed 4 bases from V and 0 bases from J, with 13 bases in between. This CDR3 is CASSPSPGISGNTIYF. The CDR3, as DNA: TGCGCCAGCAGCCCATCCCCAGGGATCTCTGGAAACACCATATATTTT.

The V gene is TRBV9, the J gene TRBJ2-3; TRBD2 matches at 13 bases. The length of the CDR3 is 16 residues. The junction had 6 bases not matched to a gene; V was cut back by 3 bases and J by 5 bases. The germline V gene has CDR1 SGDLS and CDR2 YYNGEE. The CDR3 DNA sequence: TGTGCCAGCAGCGAGCGACTAGCGGGGGGTCAAGATACGCAGTATTTT. Encoded protein: CASSERLAGGQDTQYF.

This chain links TRBV30 with TRBJ1-1, with D possibly matching TRBD1 (5 bases). The CDR3 length is 15 residues. Germline lookup yields CDR1 GTSNPN and CDR2 SVGIG (reference sequence). V was cut by 3 bases and J by 0 bases, with 14 bases left in between. The CDR3 reads CAWSRLGDLNTEAFF. The DNA for the CDR3 is TGTGCCTGGAGCCGCCTGGGGGACTTGAACACTGAAGCTTTCTTT.

CDR3 coding DNA: TGTGCCAGCAGCTTGGCCCTAGATTCACCCCTCCACTTT. This gives the protein CASSLALDSPLHF. The rearrangement uses TRBV5-4 and TRBJ1-6; D uncertain. V was pared by 0 bases and J by 8 bases, with 6 bases between. Germline-derived CDR1 and CDR2 are SGHNT and YYREEE (reference sequence). The CDR3 totals 13 residues.

This CDR3 reads CASSQDLSGSSKNIQYF. The CDR3 coding sequence is TGTGCCAGCAGCCAAGATCTTAGTGGGAGCTCCAAAAACATTCAGTACTTC. The chain joins TRBV3-1 (or the pseudogene TRBV3-2) to TRBJ2-4; weak D call: TRBD2 (5 bases). V lost 0 bases, J lost 2 bases, and 14 bases lay in between. The CDR3 is made up of 17 amino acids. The germline V gene encodes CDR1 LGHDT and CDR2 YNNKEL (reference sequence).

This sequence joins TRBV5-1 and TRBJ1-2; D not resolved. CDR3 length equals 13 residues. V gave up 0 bases and J gave up 4 bases, with 7 bases separating them. The germline V gene has CDR1 SGHRS and CDR2 YFSETQ. The CDR3 spells CASSLGALYGYTF. CDR3 DNA: TGCGCCAGCAGCTTGGGGGCACTCTATGGCTACACCTTC.

This chain links TRBV5-1 with TRBJ2-6, with TRBD1 matching over 9 bases. Germline CDR1 and CDR2: SGHRS and YFSETQ. The CDR3 spans 19 residues. V was clipped by 0 bases and J by 2 bases; unmatched bases: 9. CDR3 in amino acids: CASSLVVGTGYAGANVLTF. The CDR3 coding sequence is TGCGCCAGCAGCTTGGTGGTCGGGACAGGGTATGCTGGGGCCAACGTCCTGACTTTC.

The chain employs TRBV7-2 and TRBJ2-7; the D gene is possibly TRBD1 (6 bases). Trimming stripped 5 bases from V and 8 bases from J, with 10 bases between. The CDR3 runs to 11 residues. Germline CDR1 SGHTA, CDR2 FQGNSA. In DNA form, the CDR3 reads TGTGCCAGCAGCCCAGGGGTTAAGCAGTACTTC. Translation gives CASSPGVKQYF.

The chain carries TRBV6-1 and TRBJ1-5; 8 bases match TRBD1. The CDR3 has 18 amino acids. The V segment lost 4 bases and the J segment 0 bases; nucleotides outside the gene matches: 11. Germline-derived CDR1 and CDR2 are MNHNS and SASEGT. The CDR3 sequence: CASSARTGNIFSNQPQHF. CDR3 DNA: TGTGCCAGCAGTGCACGGACAGGGAATATTTTTAGCAATCAGCCCCAGCATTTT.

The rearrangement links TRBV7-9 to TRBJ1-5; D ambiguous. The CDR3 consists of 16 residues. Germline assignment: CDR1 SEHNR and CDR2 FQNEAQ (reference sequence). V lost 3 bases and J lost 0, with 12 bases in between. The CDR3 reads CASSLFRGGSNQPQHF. DNA of the CDR3: TGTGCCAGCAGCTTGTTCCGGGGAGGTAGCAATCAGCCCCAGCATTTT.

The chain is built from TRBV28 and TRBJ2-5; the D is unclear. The V and J ends lost 4 bases and 3 bases respectively, with 9 bases between them. This CDR3 is built from 13 residues. The germline CDR1 and CDR2 sequences are MDHEN and SYDVKM. CDR3 amino acids: CASSYPEEETQYF. The CDR3 region has the DNA TGTGCCAGCAGTTATCCAGAGGAAGAGACCCAGTACTTC.

The CDR3 here is CASSEAGGGYEQYF. The CDR3 DNA is TGTGCCAGCAGTGAAGCGGGGGGCGGATACGAGCAGTACTTC. The rearrangement uses TRBV25-1 and TRBJ2-7; 8 positions match TRBD2. The germline CDR1 and CDR2 sequences are MGHDK and SYGVNS. This CDR3 comprises 14 residues. V gave up 2 bases and J gave up 4 bases; unmatched junction bases: 4.

The V and J genes are TRBV20-1 and TRBJ1-2, with D uncertain. V was clipped by 5 bases and J by 6 bases, with 10 bases between them. The germline CDR1 and CDR2 sequences are DFQATT and SNEGSKA (reference sequence). The CDR3 is 11 residues long. DNA for the CDR3: TGCAGTGCTCTATTCGCAAATGGCTACACCTTC. Protein: CSALFANGYTF.

The table lists this clone with a count of one. This chain uses TRBV27 with TRBJ1-2; 10 bases agree with TRBD1. This CDR3 spans 13 amino acids. CDR1 MNHEY and CDR2 SMNVEV come from the germline V gene (reference sequence). The V segment lost 5 bases and the J segment 7 bases; nucleotides outside the gene matches: 4. The CDR3, as DNA: TGTGCCAGCAGTCTAGGGACAGGGGTTGGCTACACCTTC. This sequence encodes CASSLGTGVGYTF.

The rearrangement joins TRBV29-1 to TRBJ2-1; no clear D. Looked up from germline, CDR1 is SQVTM and CDR2 is ANQGSEA. CDR3 length equals 12 residues. The ends were cut back, 4 bases at V and 3 bases at J, with 7 bases in the middle. CDR3: CSVGTDYNEQFF. Written as DNA, the CDR3 is TGCAGCGTTGGAACAGACTACAATGAGCAGTTCTTC.

The V and J genes are TRBV7-8 and TRBJ2-5; TRBD1 agrees at 9 bases. V shed 1 base, J shed 3 bases, and the junction held 15 bases outside the gene matches. CDR1 and CDR2 from the germline V gene are SGHVS and FQNEAQ. This CDR3 is built from 19 residues. For the CDR3, the DNA is TGTGCCAGCAGCTTAGAATTCATGGCTTCGGGACAGGGTAAAGAGACCCAGTACTTC. Translating gives CASSLEFMASGQGKETQYF.

The chain combines TRBV5-5 with TRBJ2-1; the D gene is possibly TRBD1 (5 bases). V lost 6 bases and J 5 bases, leaving 21 bases between the germline ends. Germline values: CDR1 SGHKS, CDR2 YYEKEE (reference sequence). This CDR3 has 16 amino acids. DNA of the CDR3: TGTGCCAGCAACCTAGACCCCAGGGTTATGGACAATGAGCAGTTCTTC. This sequence encodes CASNLDPRVMDNEQFF.

The chain is built from TRBV28 and TRBJ1-1, with a weak D call TRBD1 (5 bases). Looked up from germline, CDR1 is MDHEN and CDR2 is SYDVKM. The CDR3 extends over 14 amino acids. V was shortened by 1 base and J by 4 bases, with 10 bases between the two germline ends. CDR3 bases: TGTGCCAGCAGTTTATCGGTGGGGGGCACTGAAGCTTTCTTT. This codes for CASSLSVGGTEAFF.